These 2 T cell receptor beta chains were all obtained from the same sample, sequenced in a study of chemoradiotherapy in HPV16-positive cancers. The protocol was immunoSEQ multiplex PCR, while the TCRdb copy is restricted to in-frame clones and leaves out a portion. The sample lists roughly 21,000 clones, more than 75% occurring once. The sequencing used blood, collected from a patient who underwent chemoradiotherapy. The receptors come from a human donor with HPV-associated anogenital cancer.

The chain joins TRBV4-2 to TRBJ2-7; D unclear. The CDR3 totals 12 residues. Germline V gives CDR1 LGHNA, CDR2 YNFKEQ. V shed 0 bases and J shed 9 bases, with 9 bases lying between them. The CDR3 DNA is TGTGCCAGCAGCCAAGATGTACGGTGGCAGTACTTC. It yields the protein CASSQDVRWQYF.

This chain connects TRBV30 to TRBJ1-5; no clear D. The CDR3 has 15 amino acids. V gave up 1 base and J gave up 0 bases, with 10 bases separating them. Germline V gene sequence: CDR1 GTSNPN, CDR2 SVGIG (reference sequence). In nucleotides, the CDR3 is TGTGCCTGGAGTGGGCCGGGCCCTAGCAATCAGCCCCAGCATTTT. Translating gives CAWSGPGPSNQPQHF.